A selection of T cell receptor beta chains follows, all from one sample in a study of sequential checkpoint blockade in melanoma. Some clones are missing from TCRdb's copy, which holds only in-frame ones; the method was immunoSEQ multiplex PCR. The sample comprises around 35,000 clones, under 35% of which are singletons, and about 1.6% rests with the top ten. The specimen was tumor tissue (inferred from file names), collected from a patient given nivolumab and ipilimumab in sequence. These receptors originate from a human donor with melanoma. The CDR3 runs from the conserved cysteine through the conserved F or W. D genes are given only for firm matches. Not every row has a clone size; where given, it reads once, few, many or a size class.

J: TRBJ1-1
D: .
size: .
V: TRBV11-3
CDR3: CASSPLGPVSSEAFF
DNA: TGTGCCAGCAGCCCACTGGGGCCCGTCTCTTCTGAAGCTTTCTTT

J: TRBJ1-1
D: .
size: many
V: TRBV6-8
CDR3: CASSYFGDTEAFF
DNA: TGTGCCAGCAGTTACTTTGGGGATACTGAAGCTTTCTTT

J: TRBJ1-3
D: .
size: few
V: TRBV6-8
CDR3: CASSTSGNTIYF
DNA: TGTGCCAGCAGTACGTCTGGAAACACCATATATTTT

J: TRBJ1-3
D: .
size: many
V: TRBV12-2
CDR3: CASKAQRVGNTIYF
DNA: TGTGCCAGTAAAGCCCAGCGCGTGGGAAACACCATATATTTT

J: TRBJ2-1
D: TRBD2
size: few
V: TRBV6-8
CDR3: CASSYRHLAGASIWSLVQFF
DNA: TGTGCCAGCAGTTACCGACATCTAGCGGGAGCATCTATCTGGAGCTTAGTGCAGTTCTTC

J: TRBJ1-2
D: .
size: .
V: TRBV6-8
CDR3: CASSLIGPGNYGYTF
DNA: TGTGCCAGCAGTTTAATAGGTCCTGGTAACTATGGCTACACCTTC

J: TRBJ2-3
D: .
size: few
V: TRBV28
CDR3: CASSSPHTDTQYF
DNA: TGTGCCAGCAGTTCGCCACACACAGATACGCAGTATTTT

J: TRBJ1-2
D: .
size: many
V: TRBV11-3
CDR3: CASSLGQAPTGYTF
DNA: TGTGCCAGCAGCTTGGGGCAGGCCCCAACGGGCTACACCTTC

J: TRBJ1-2
D: .
size: .
V: TRBV9
CDR3: CASSSHLGDSYGYTF
DNA: TGTGCCAGCAGCAGCCACCTCGGGGATTCCTATGGCTACACCTTC

J: TRBJ1-1
D: .
size: .
V: TRBV6-8
CDR3: CASSYGRVEAFF
DNA: TGTGCCAGCAGCTACGGACGCGTAGAAGCTTTCTTT

J: TRBJ2-1
D: TRBD2
size: few
V: TRBV7-2
CDR3: CASSLAGGRLVSLRTYNEQFF
DNA: TGTGCCAGCAGCTTAGCGGGGGGGAGACTAGTCTCTTTAAGGACCTACAATGAGCAGTTCTTC

J: TRBJ1-1
D: .
size: .
V: TRBV19
CDR3: CASSIGVATGTEAFF
DNA: TGTGCCAGTAGTATAGGCGTTGCCACAGGTACTGAAGCTTTCTTT

J: TRBJ2-7
D: TRBD2
size: .
V: TRBV11-3
CDR3: CASSPGLAGVHEQYF
DNA: TGTGCCAGCAGTCCTGGACTAGCGGGAGTCCACGAGCAGTACTTC

J: TRBJ1-3
D: .
size: few
V: TRBV12-5
CDR3: CASGLAGTGNTIYF
DNA: TGTGCTAGTGGTTTGGCCGGTACAGGAAACACCATATATTTT

J: TRBJ1-2
D: .
size: .
V: TRBV5-1
CDR3: CASSYDTPPYGYTF
DNA: TGCGCCAGCAGCTACGATACCCCCCCCTATGGCTACACCTTC

J: TRBJ1-2
D: .
size: .
V: TRBV9
CDR3: CASSSGALHTPNYGYTF
DNA: TGTGCCAGCAGCTCCGGGGCACTTCATACTCCTAACTATGGCTACACCTTC

J: TRBJ1-2
D: TRBD1
size: .
V: TRBV19
CDR3: CASSDRVYESYSGYTF
DNA: TGTGCCAGTAGCGACAGGGTATACGAGTCCTATAGTGGCTACACCTTC

J: TRBJ1-4
D: .
size: few
V: TRBV4-1
CDR3: CASSLRLNEKLFF
DNA: TGCGCCAGCAGCTTGCGGCTTAATGAAAAACTGTTTTTT

J: TRBJ2-5
D: TRBD1
size: .
V: TRBV30
CDR3: CAWSRQGAETQYF
DNA: TGTGCCTGGAGTCGACAGGGGGCGGAGACCCAGTACTTC

J: TRBJ1-2
D: .
size: .
V: TRBV6-8
CDR3: CASTRDVANYGYTF
DNA: TGTGCCAGCACCCGGGACGTAGCTAACTATGGCTACACCTTC

J: TRBJ2-1
D: TRBD2
size: .
V: TRBV28
CDR3: CASRDKGLAGDDNEQFF
DNA: TGTGCCAGCAGAGACAAGGGACTAGCGGGGGACGACAATGAGCAGTTCTTC

J: TRBJ1-2
D: .
size: many
V: TRBV11-3
CDR3: CASSFPGANYGYTF
DNA: TGTGCCAGCAGCTTCCCAGGGGCTAACTATGGCTACACCTTC

J: TRBJ2-3
D: TRBD1
size: .
V: TRBV12-5
CDR3: CASGWGQGSTDTQYF
DNA: TGTGCTAGTGGTTGGGGACAGGGGTCCACAGATACGCAGTATTTT

J: TRBJ2-3
D: .
size: many
V: TRBV7-6
CDR3: CASSLGQNLGSDTQYF
DNA: TGTGCCAGCAGCTTAGGGCAAAACCTCGGGTCAGATACGCAGTATTTT

J: TRBJ2-5
D: .
size: .
V: TRBV15
CDR3: CATSTRAGIETQYF
DNA: TGTGCCACCAGCACTAGAGCGGGTATTGAGACCCAGTACTTC

J: TRBJ2-7
D: .
size: few
V: TRBV11-3
CDR3: CASSPGGPIGGEQYF
DNA: TGTGCCAGCAGCCCCGGGGGCCCTATTGGGGGCGAGCAGTACTTC

J: TRBJ1-1
D: .
size: many
V: TRBV11-3
CDR3: CASSFTIREGGNTEAFF
DNA: TGTGCCAGCAGCTTCACTATAAGGGAAGGCGGGAACACTGAAGCTTTCTTT

J: TRBJ2-7
D: TRBD1
size: few
V: TRBV11-3
CDR3: CASSFGQGAGEQYF
DNA: TGTGCCAGCAGCTTTGGACAGGGGGCGGGTGAGCAGTACTTC

J: TRBJ1-5
D: TRBD1
size: .
V: TRBV19
CDR3: CASSTGTGIGQPQHF
DNA: TGTGCCAGTAGTACCGGGACAGGGATCGGGCAGCCCCAGCATTTT

J: TRBJ1-2
D: .
size: .
V: TRBV9
CDR3: CASSVEGNGYTF
DNA: TGTGCCAGCAGCGTAGAAGGTAATGGCTACACCTTC

J: TRBJ1-2
D: TRBD1
size: .
V: TRBV19
CDR3: CASKSTGNYGYTF
DNA: TGTGCCAGTAAATCGACAGGGAACTATGGCTACACCTTC

J: TRBJ2-2
D: .
size: .
V: TRBV5-1
CDR3: CASSPRGRSDTGELFF
DNA: TGCGCCAGCAGCCCTCGGGGGAGATCCGACACCGGGGAGCTGTTTTTT

J: TRBJ2-3
D: .
size: .
V: TRBV7-5
CDR3: CASSLTSGLAGGDTQYF
DNA: TGTGCCAGCAGCTTAACCTCAGGACTAGCGGGAGGGGATACGCAGTATTTT

J: TRBJ2-7
D: TRBD1
size: .
V: TRBV5-1
CDR3: CASSPKTGTAVEQYF
DNA: TGCGCCAGCAGCCCCAAAACCGGGACAGCTGTGGAGCAGTACTTC

J: TRBJ1-3
D: .
size: few
V: TRBV6-8
CDR3: CAIRPEAEGNTIYF
DNA: TGTGCCATCCGTCCAGAGGCAGAAGGAAACACCATATATTTT

J: TRBJ2-2
D: .
size: .
V: TRBV29-1
CDR3: CSVDRGGNTGELFF
DNA: TGCAGCGTTGACAGGGGGGGCAACACCGGGGAGCTGTTTTTT

J: TRBJ1-2
D: TRBD1
size: .
V: TRBV6-8
CDR3: CASSYSPGSTGTGYTF
DNA: TGTGCCAGCAGTTACTCGCCTGGGTCGACAGGGACCGGCTACACCTTC

J: TRBJ1-2
D: TRBD1
size: .
V: TRBV5-1
CDR3: CASSSFVTGIDYGYTF
DNA: TGCGCCAGCAGCTCCTTTGTGACAGGGATAGACTATGGCTACACCTTC

J: TRBJ2-3
D: .
size: few
V: TRBV30
CDR3: CAWSVRSSDTQYF
DNA: TGTGCCTGGAGTGTACGCTCCTCAGATACGCAGTATTTT

J: TRBJ1-5
D: TRBD1
size: once
V: TRBV19
CDR3: CASSIPTGISNQPQHF
DNA: TGTGCCAGTAGTATCCCGACAGGGATTAGCAATCAGCCCCAGCATTTT